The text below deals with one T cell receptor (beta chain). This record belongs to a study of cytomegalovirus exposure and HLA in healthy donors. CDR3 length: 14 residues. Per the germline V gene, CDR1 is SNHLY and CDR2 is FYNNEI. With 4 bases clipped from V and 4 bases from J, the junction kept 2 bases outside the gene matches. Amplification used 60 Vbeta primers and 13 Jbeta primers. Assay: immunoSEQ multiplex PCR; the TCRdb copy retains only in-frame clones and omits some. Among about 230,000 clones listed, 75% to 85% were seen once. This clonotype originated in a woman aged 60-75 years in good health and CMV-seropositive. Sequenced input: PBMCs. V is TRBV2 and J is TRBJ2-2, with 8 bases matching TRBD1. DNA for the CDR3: TGTGCCAGCAGTGGGACAGGGCGCACCGGGGAGCTGTTTTTT. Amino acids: CASSGTGRTGELFF.